This TCR beta chain was documented in a study of neurological immune-mediated disorders. This clonotype was seen at least ten times. Each TCR transcript was tagged with a 10-nucleotide random UMI during 5'RACE. Every sequencing run produced over 190 million TCR-beta sequences, and the sequences from any one run covered 15-18 subjects. In TCRdb, the 5' RACE reads were re-called with MiXCR into one record per CDR3 protein. The sample lists under 90,000 distinct CDR3 sequences, approximately 9.4% occurring once. Unsorted libraries were generated from 2 million PBMCs. These cells had been stored in RNAlater at -80 C. This CDR3 is 15 amino acids long. Germline loops: CDR1 MDHEN, CDR2 SYDVKM. V gave up 6 bases and J gave up 0 bases; unmatched junction bases: 3.

Sequencing was done on a sample of PBMCs. J is TRBJ1-5 and V is TRBV28; TRBD1 aligns across 9 bases. The source is a man aged 50 to 59 in good health. CDR3 sequence (DNA): TGTGCCAGCAGGGACAGGGGCTATAGCAATCAGCCCCAGCATTTT. This translates into CASRDRGYSNQPQHF.